Sequencing of this TCR beta chain was carried out in a study of cytomegalovirus exposure and HLA in healthy donors. The PCR was carried out with 60 Vbeta primers and 13 Jbeta primers. This table comes from immunoSEQ multiplex PCR, and its TCRdb copy is limited to in-frame clones, with some not included. The data contain 100,000 to 150,000 clones, just under 75% of them singletons. Germline lookup yields CDR1 SGHVS and CDR2 FQNEAQ. This CDR3 is 16 amino acids long. The V segment lost 5 bases and the J segment 5 bases; nucleotides outside the gene matches: 9. This sequence was found in a man aged 55 to 70 in good health and CMV-seropositive. What was sequenced was PBMCs. The chain employs TRBV7-8 and TRBJ2-4; 10 bases fit TRBD1. The CDR3 region is CASSPRDRGSQNIQYF. Here the CDR3 DNA reads TGTGCCAGCAGCCCGCGGGACAGGGGAAGTCAAAACATTCAGTACTTC.